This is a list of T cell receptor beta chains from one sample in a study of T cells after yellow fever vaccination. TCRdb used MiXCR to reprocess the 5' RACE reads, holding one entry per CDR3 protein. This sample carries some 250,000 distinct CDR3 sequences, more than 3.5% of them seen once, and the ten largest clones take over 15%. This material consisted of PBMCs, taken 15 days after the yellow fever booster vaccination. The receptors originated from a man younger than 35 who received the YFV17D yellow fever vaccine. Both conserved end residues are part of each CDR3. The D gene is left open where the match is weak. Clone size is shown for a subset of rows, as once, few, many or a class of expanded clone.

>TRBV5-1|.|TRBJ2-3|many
CASRGPVSTDTQYF
TGCGCCAGCAGAGGGCCCGTAAGCACAGATACGCAGTATTTT
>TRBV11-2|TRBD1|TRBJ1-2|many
CASSAGTGLGGYTF
TGTGCCAGCAGCGCCGGGACAGGGCTCGGCGGCTACACCTTC
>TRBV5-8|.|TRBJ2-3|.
CASSSPARGHTDTQYF
TGTGCCAGCAGCTCCCCCGCGAGGGGACACACAGATACGCAGTATTTT
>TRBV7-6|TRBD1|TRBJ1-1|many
CASSLGQGSVAFF
TGTGCCAGCAGCTTAGGACAGGGAAGTGTAGCTTTCTTT
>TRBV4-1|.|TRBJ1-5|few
CASSQEKGWQPQHF
TGCGCCAGCAGCCAAGAGAAGGGTTGGCAGCCCCAGCATTTT
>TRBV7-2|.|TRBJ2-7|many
CASSLVSSTEQYF
TGTGCCAGCAGCTTAGTATCTTCGACCGAGCAGTACTTC
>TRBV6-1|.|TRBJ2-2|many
CASAATDYTGELFF
TGTGCCAGCGCTGCGACAGATTACACCGGGGAGCTGTTTTTT
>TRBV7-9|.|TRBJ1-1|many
CASSPNRVLNTEAFF
TGTGCCAGCAGCCCGAACAGGGTTCTGAACACTGAAGCTTTCTTT
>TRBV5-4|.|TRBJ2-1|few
CASRPLLSPNSYNEQFF
TGTGCCAGCAGACCTTTATTGAGTCCTAACTCCTACAATGAGCAGTTCTTC
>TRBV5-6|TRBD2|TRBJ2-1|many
CASSAGGRPYNEQFF
TGTGCCAGCAGCGCGGGGGGCAGACCCTACAATGAGCAGTTCTTC
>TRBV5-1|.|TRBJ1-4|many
CASSFSQFNEKLFF
TGCGCCAGCAGCTTCAGTCAGTTTAATGAAAAACTGTTTTTT
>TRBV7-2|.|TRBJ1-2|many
CASSSSVGISHYGYTF
TGTGCCAGCAGCTCCTCGGTGGGCATCAGCCATTATGGCTACACCTTC
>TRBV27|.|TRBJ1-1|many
CASSLSYANTEAFF
TGTGCCAGCAGTTTATCTTACGCGAACACTGAAGCTTTCTTT
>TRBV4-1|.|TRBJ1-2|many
CASSQDTVSPYGYTF
TGCGCCAGCAGCCAAGATACGGTCAGCCCCTATGGCTACACCTTC
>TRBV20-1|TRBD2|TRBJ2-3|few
CSARDRTSGTDTQYF
TGCAGTGCTAGAGATCGGACTAGCGGCACAGATACGCAGTATTTT
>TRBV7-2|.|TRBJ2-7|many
CASSLDRAWEQYF
TGTGCCAGCAGCTTAGACAGAGCCTGGGAGCAGTACTTC
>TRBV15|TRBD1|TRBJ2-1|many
CATNRGLRNEQFF
TGTGCCACGAACAGGGGTCTGCGCAATGAGCAGTTCTTC
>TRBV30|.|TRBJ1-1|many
CAWIKEGNTEAFF
TGTGCCTGGATAAAGGAGGGGAACACTGAAGCTTTCTTT
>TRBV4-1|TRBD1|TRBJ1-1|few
CASSQVSGGGLWAFF
TGCGCCAGCAGCCAAGTTTCAGGGGGCGGTCTGTGGGCTTTCTTT
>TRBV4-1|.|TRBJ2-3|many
CASSQEGRDTDTQYF
TGCGCCAGCAGCCAAGAGGGGCGAGACACAGATACGCAGTATTTT
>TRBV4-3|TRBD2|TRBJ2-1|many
CASSQDTGTSGGLSYNEQFF
TGCGCCAGCAGCCAAGACACCGGGACTAGCGGGGGGTTATCCTACAATGAGCAGTTCTTC
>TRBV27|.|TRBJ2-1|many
CASSLAASNEQFF
TGTGCCAGCAGTTTAGCGGCCAGTAATGAGCAGTTCTTC
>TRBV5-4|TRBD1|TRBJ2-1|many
CASSPGQGANEQFF
TGTGCCAGCAGCCCCGGACAGGGGGCTAATGAGCAGTTCTTC
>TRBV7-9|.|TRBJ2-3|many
CASTLSGGPDTQYF
TGTGCCAGCACTCTATCTGGGGGCCCAGATACGCAGTATTTT
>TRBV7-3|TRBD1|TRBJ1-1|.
CASKPGQENTEAFF
TGTGCCAGCAAACCGGGACAGGAGAACACTGAAGCTTTCTTT
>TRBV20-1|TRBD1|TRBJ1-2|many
CSARGAPGQGHGYTF
TGCAGTGCTAGAGGGGCCCCAGGACAGGGACATGGCTACACCTTC
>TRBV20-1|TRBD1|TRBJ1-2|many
CSATSTGAGYTF
TGCAGTGCCACCTCGACAGGGGCCGGCTACACCTTC
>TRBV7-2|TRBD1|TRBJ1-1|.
CASRASPTGGWTEAFF
TGTGCCAGCAGGGCCAGCCCGACAGGGGGCTGGACTGAAGCTTTCTTT
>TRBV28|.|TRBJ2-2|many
CASSKTGQTGELFF
TGTGCCAGCAGTAAAACAGGGCAGACCGGGGAGCTGTTTTTT
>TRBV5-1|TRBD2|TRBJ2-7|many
CASSASGTSGAYEQYF
TGCGCCAGCAGCGCCTCTGGGACTAGCGGGGCCTACGAGCAGTACTTC
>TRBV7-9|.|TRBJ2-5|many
CASSLGAAIIQETQYF
TGTGCCAGCAGCTTGGGCGCGGCCATTATACAAGAGACCCAGTACTTC
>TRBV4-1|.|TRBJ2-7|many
CASSQEAGVSAYEQYF
TGCGCCAGCAGCCAAGAGGCCGGCGTTTCGGCCTACGAGCAGTACTTC
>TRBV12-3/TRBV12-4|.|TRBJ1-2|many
CASSVTAFNGYTF
TGTGCCAGCAGCGTGACAGCCTTTAATGGCTACACCTTC
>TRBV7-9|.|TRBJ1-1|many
CASSSRGTEAFF
TGTGCCAGCAGCTCGAGGGGCACTGAAGCTTTCTTT
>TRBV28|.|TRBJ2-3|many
CASSFIGQLGTDTQYF
TGTGCCAGCAGTTTCATCGGACAGCTTGGCACAGATACGCAGTATTTT
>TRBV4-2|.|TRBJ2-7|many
CASSQGSSTVEQYF
TGTGCCAGCAGCCAAGGGAGTAGTACCGTCGAGCAGTACTTC
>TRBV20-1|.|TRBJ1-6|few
CSARAPLSGVSPLHF
TGCAGTGCTAGAGCGCCCCTATCAGGGGTTTCACCCCTCCACTTT